This T cell receptor (beta chain) emerged from a study of long-term antiretroviral therapy in people with HIV. The study's findings and limits: Despite increasing after ART, diversity remained lower than that of transplant donor controls.

From germline, CDR1 is SGDLS and CDR2 YYNGEE. This CDR3 has 14 amino acids. V was trimmed by 2 bases and J by 7 bases, leaving 12 bases between them. Concerning this clone itself: Its antigen is as yet unknown.

Runs used v3.0 of the immunoSEQ assay and were done at survey level. Clones were sequenced by immunoSEQ multiplex PCR, and TCRdb holds only the in-frame ones, with some missing. The sample lists about 16,000 clones; almost 90% were seen once. The sequence was collected from a woman younger than 45 with HIV. The chain is built from TRBV9 and TRBJ2-2; D is perhaps TRBD1 or TRBD2 (5 bases each). The material sequenced was unsorted PBMCs, taken more than 2.2 years before starting antiretroviral therapy. CDR3 nucleotide sequence: TGTGCCAGCAGCGTTGGGACGGTTGGCGGGGAGCTGTTTTTT. Amino acid sequence: CASSVGTVGGELFF.